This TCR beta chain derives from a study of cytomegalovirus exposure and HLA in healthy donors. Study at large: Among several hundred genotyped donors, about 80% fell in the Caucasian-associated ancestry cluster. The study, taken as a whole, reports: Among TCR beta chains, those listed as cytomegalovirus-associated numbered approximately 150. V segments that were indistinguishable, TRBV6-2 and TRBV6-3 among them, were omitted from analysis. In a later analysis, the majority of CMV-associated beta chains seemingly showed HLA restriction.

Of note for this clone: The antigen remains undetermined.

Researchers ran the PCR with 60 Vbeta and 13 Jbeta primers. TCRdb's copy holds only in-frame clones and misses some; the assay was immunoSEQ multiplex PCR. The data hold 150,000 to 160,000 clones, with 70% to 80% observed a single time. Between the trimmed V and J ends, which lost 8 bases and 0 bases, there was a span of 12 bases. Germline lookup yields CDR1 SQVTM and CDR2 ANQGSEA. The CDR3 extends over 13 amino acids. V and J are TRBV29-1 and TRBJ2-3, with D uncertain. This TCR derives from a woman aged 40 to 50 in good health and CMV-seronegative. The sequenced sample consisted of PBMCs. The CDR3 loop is CSHRVFSTDTQYF. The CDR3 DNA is TGCAGCCACCGGGTTTTCAGCACAGATACGCAGTATTTT.